These 31 T cell receptor beta chains were sequenced from one sample in a study of blood T cells in healthy people across ages. Using a J-beta primer mix together with a sample-barcoded 5' primer, a second PCR was run for roughly 6 to 12 cycles. TCRdb reprocessed the 5' RACE reads via MiXCR and lists one record per CDR3 protein. The profile shows some 370,000 distinct CDR3 sequences, approximately 51% of them singletons. The sequenced sample consisted of blood. These receptors came from a man between 60 and 70 years old in good health.

This clonotype appeared a few times. The rearrangement uses TRBV6-2 or TRBV6-3 and TRBJ1-2; the D is unclear. The V gene lost 0 bases and the J gene lost 5 bases, with 4 bases spanning the gap. The CDR3 has 12 amino acids. Germline V CDR1 and CDR2: MNHEY, SVGEGT. CDR3 loop: CASSYSKYGYTF. The CDR3 DNA reads TGTGCCAGCAGTTACTCCAAATATGGCTACACCTTC.

This clonotype appeared a few times. The V gene is TRBV4-2, the J gene TRBJ2-4, with D uncertain. Trimming removed 0 bases from V and 2 bases from J, with 14 bases in between. CDR1 is LGHNA and CDR2 is YNFKEQ in the germline V gene. The CDR3 contains 17 residues. The CDR3 loop is CASSQDLPTSTKNIQYF. CDR3 coding DNA: TGTGCCAGCAGCCAAGATTTGCCAACCTCAACCAAAAACATTCAGTACTTC.

V and J are TRBV11-2 and TRBJ2-1, with 10 bases identical to TRBD2. This CDR3 spans 16 amino acids. Germline assignment: CDR1 SGHAT and CDR2 FQNNGV. Trimming removed 1 base from V and 0 bases from J; junction bases left unmatched: 0. The CDR3 region has the DNA TGTGCCAGCAGCTTAGCTAGCGGGGGCTCCTACAATGAGCAGTTCTTC. It is translated as CASSLASGGSYNEQFF.

This chain connects TRBV10-3 to TRBJ2-1; 12 positions agree with TRBD1. Germline CDR1 reads ENHRY; CDR2 reads SYGVKD. With 6 bases clipped from V and 7 bases from J, the junction kept 10 bases outside the gene matches. CDR3 length: 16 amino acids. CDR3 in DNA: TGTGCCATCAGGGGCCCCGGGACAGGGGGCATGAATGAGCAGTTCTTC. This encodes CAIRGPGTGGMNEQFF.

CDR3 nucleotides: TGTGCCAGCAGCTTAGTTTGGGGGGGCGTTGAGACAGATACGCAGTATTTT. It codes for CASSLVWGGVETDTQYF. The chain carries TRBV7-8 and TRBJ2-3, with a possible D match to TRBD2 (7 bases). Germline-derived CDR1 and CDR2 are SGHVS and FQNEAQ. V lost 1 base, J lost 3 bases, and 17 bases lay in between. This CDR3 has 17 amino acids.

This clonotype showed up just a few times. This chain connects TRBV12-3 or TRBV12-4 to TRBJ1-5, with TRBD1 identical over 8 bases. Trimming removed 6 bases from V and 4 bases from J; junction bases left unmatched: 8. The length of the CDR3 is 15 residues. This chain's CDR3 is CASRRTGGNNQPQHF. CDR3 nucleotides: TGTGCCAGCAGACGTACAGGGGGAAATAATCAGCCCCAGCATTTT.

This clonotype was seen more than once but under ten times. The V and J genes are TRBV12-3 or TRBV12-4 and TRBJ2-7; the match to TRBD1 covers 7 bases. The J call may be faulty, since TRBJ2-5 better matches the DNA end. This CDR3 has 14 amino acids. The CDR3 sequence is CASSPPTGVETQYF. CDR3 nucleotides: TGTGCCAGCAGTCCCCCCACAGGGGTGGAGACCCAGTACTTC.

The V gene is TRBV5-1, the J gene TRBJ1-2; 8 nucleotides match TRBD1. CDR1 and CDR2 from the germline V gene are SGHRS and YFSETQ. The CDR3 covers 15 residues. Trimming cost V 6 bases and J 12 bases; bases outside gene matches: 19. DNA of the CDR3: TGCGCCAGCACCAAGGGACAGGAGCCCACCTACGGCCACACCTTC. Translating gives CASTKGQEPTYGHTF. The variable domain in full, completed from reference TRBV5-1 and TRBJ1-2, reads KAGVTQTPRYLIKTRGQQVTLSCSPISGHRSVSWYQQTPGQGLQFLFEYFSETQRNKGNFPGRFSGRQFSNSRSEMNVSTLELGDSALYLCASTKGQEPTYGHTFGSGTRLTVV.

CDR3 coding DNA: TGTGCCACCAGTGATCTTACCAACCGACGAGATACGCAGTATTTT. This codes for CATSDLTNRRDTQYF. The chain has TRBV24-1 and TRBJ2-3; D unresolved. This CDR3 is built from 15 residues. The V and J ends lost 3 bases and 5 bases respectively, with 14 bases between them. The germline gives CDR1 KGHDR, CDR2 SFDVKD.

This clonotype occurred once. The chain couples TRBV6-2 or TRBV6-3 to TRBJ2-3, with 14 bases aligning to TRBD2. Losses at the gene ends were 3 bases for V and 4 bases for J; bases not matched to a gene: 3. CDR3 length equals 16 residues. Germline loops: CDR1 MNHEY, CDR2 SVGEGT. The CDR3 loop reads CASSYPGLAGADTQYF. The CDR3 bases are TGTGCCAGCAGTTATCCGGGACTAGCGGGAGCAGATACGCAGTATTTT.

Many counts were recorded for this clonotype. The chain uses TRBV29-1 and TRBJ2-1; D uncertain. The V and J ends lost 3 bases and 2 bases respectively, with 5 bases between them. This CDR3 is 12 amino acids long. Per the germline V gene, CDR1 is SQVTM and CDR2 is ANQGSEA. CDR3 residues: CSVDGTYNEQFF. In nucleotides, the CDR3 is TGCAGCGTTGACGGAACCTACAATGAGCAGTTCTTC.

V usage is TRBV29-1 and J usage is TRBJ2-1, with D perhaps TRBD2 (6 bases). The V end lost 3 bases, the J end lost 0 bases, and 9 bases lay between the germline ends. Germline V CDR1 and CDR2: SQVTM, ANQGSEA. This CDR3 comprises 14 residues. For the CDR3, the DNA is TGCAGCGTTGAGCTAGCGCTCTCCTACAATGAGCAGTTCTTC. Its translation: CSVELALSYNEQFF.

The genes are TRBV6-6 and TRBJ1-2; 9 bases align to TRBD1. The CDR3 is 14 residues long. The germline V gene encodes CDR1 MNHNY and CDR2 SVGAGI (reference sequence). The V and J ends lost 6 bases and 6 bases, in that order; junction bases with no gene match: 8. CDR3 sequence reads: CASSRGTGFNGYTF. CDR3 bases: TGTGCCAGCAGCCGAGGGACAGGGTTCAATGGCTACACCTTC.

With regard to this clonotype: The junction departs from the called germline gene at one end, perhaps through a read error. The genes are TRBV4-2 and TRBJ2-1; D is unclear. CDR3 length: 15 amino acids. Germline values: CDR1 LGHNA, CDR2 YNFKEQ. The CDR3 bases are TGTGCCAGCAGCCAAGAAGGCAGCTCCTACAATGTGCAGTTCTTC. This codes for CASSQEGSSYNVQFF.

The chain recombines TRBV27 with TRBJ2-1, with TRBD1 matching 9 bases. The CDR3 loop spans 15 amino acids. V lost 6 bases and J lost 4; bases outside the gene matches: 7. CDR1 is MNHEY and CDR2 is SMNVEV in the germline V gene (reference sequence). This CDR3 is CASSKQGQGYNEQFF. The CDR3 DNA reads as TGTGCCAGCAGCAAACAGGGACAGGGATACAATGAGCAGTTCTTC.

This rearrangement joins TRBV20-1 to TRBJ2-7; D call uncertain. The J call may be faulty, since TRBJ2-5 better matches the DNA end. Germline CDR1 reads DFQATT; CDR2 reads SNEGSKA (reference sequence). The CDR3 sequence is 13 residues long. CDR3 region: CSARDNQPETQYF. DNA for the CDR3: TGCAGTGCTAGAGATAACCAGCCGGAGACCCAGTACTTC.

This clonotype was counted at least ten times. The chain employs TRBV12-3 or TRBV12-4 and TRBJ2-5; 8 bases are a match to TRBD1. The ends lost 6 bases at V and 2 bases at J; junction bases unmatched: 5. This CDR3 spans 14 amino acids. CDR3 coding DNA: TGTGCCAGCAGGCCTACAGGGGGGCAAGAGACCCAGTACTTC. Its protein is CASRPTGGQETQYF.

This clonotype was counted between two and nine times. The genes are TRBV6-1 and TRBJ1-2; 7 nucleotides match TRBD1. This CDR3 has 14 amino acids. With 7 bases clipped from V and 1 base from J, the junction kept 6 bases outside the gene matches. Germline V lookup: CDR1 MNHNS, CDR2 SASEGT. The CDR3 DNA reads TGTGCCAGCATACCCGACAGGGTTAACTATGGCTACACCTTC. It yields the protein CASIPDRVNYGYTF.

In this sample, this clonotype turned up a few times. The chain has TRBV7-2 and TRBJ2-5, with D perhaps being TRBD1 or TRBD2 (6 bases each). Germline assignment: CDR1 SGHTA and CDR2 FQGNSA. This CDR3 spans 15 amino acids. V gave up 5 bases and J gave up 3 bases, with 16 bases separating them. In DNA, the CDR3 is TGTGCCAGCAGCCCATGGGGGGCACCGAAAGAGACCCAGTACTTC. It is translated as CASSPWGAPKETQYF.

This clonotype was observed a single time. The rearrangement uses TRBV6-6 and TRBJ2-7; perhaps D is TRBD1 or TRBD2 (5 bases each). V gave up 7 bases and J gave up 2 bases, with 24 bases separating them. The germline V gene encodes CDR1 MNHNY and CDR2 SVGAGI (reference sequence). CDR3 length: 17 amino acids. The CDR3 sequence is CASKLEGIGTGTYEQYF. In DNA form, the CDR3 reads TGTGCCAGCAAACTCGAAGGGATTGGGACGGGGACCTACGAGCAGTACTTC.

The chain has TRBV12-3 or TRBV12-4 and TRBJ2-1; 9 nucleotides match TRBD2. The CDR3 consists of 16 residues. V shed 5 bases and J 1 base; nucleotides not matched to a gene: 6. CDR3: CASSPHSGGSYNEQFF. The CDR3 region has the DNA TGTGCCAGCAGTCCACACAGCGGGGGGTCCTACAATGAGCAGTTCTTC.

The rearrangement uses TRBV20-1 and TRBJ2-3; 8 nucleotides align to TRBD2. The CDR3 is 15 residues long. Trimming cost V 1 base and J 2 bases; bases outside gene matches: 5. CDR1 and CDR2 from the germline V gene are DFQATT and SNEGSKA (reference sequence). CDR3 bases: TGCAGTGCTAGAGCCGGGGGGGTTCCCACAGATACGCAGTATTTT. Translated: CSARAGGVPTDTQYF.

The J gene is TRBJ1-5, the V gene TRBV20-1, with TRBD1 matching over 7 bases. The CDR3 is made up of 14 amino acids. Germline V gives CDR1 DFQATT, CDR2 SNEGSKA (reference sequence). Losses at the gene ends were 0 bases for V and 6 bases for J; bases not matched to a gene: 5. CDR3: CSARDTQGGQPQHF. CDR3 coding DNA: TGCAGTGCTAGAGATACCCAGGGGGGTCAGCCCCAGCATTTT.

This clonotype was seen repeatedly, ten times or more. The chain recombines TRBV21-1 with TRBJ2-3; the table names TRBD1, a call not compared with the DNA. TRBV21-1 is a known pseudogene. CDR3 length: 15 residues. The CDR3 reads CASSNWDRMVDTQYF. The CDR3 DNA follows: TGTGCCAGCAGCAACTGGGACAGGATGGTTGATACGCAGTATTTT.

This clonotype was observed a single time. The chain combines TRBV27 with TRBJ2-5; 8 nucleotides agree with TRBD2. Unmatched junction bases numbered 9, after V lost 3 bases and J lost 0 bases. The germline gives CDR1 MNHEY, CDR2 SMNVEV (reference sequence). This CDR3 is built from 17 residues. CDR3 residues: CASSFIAGGGYQETQYF. In DNA, the CDR3 is TGTGCCAGCAGTTTTATTGCCGGCGGGGGGTACCAAGAGACCCAGTACTTC.

The rearrangement uses TRBV10-3 and TRBJ2-7; 10 bases match TRBD1. V lost 0 bases, J lost 7 bases, and 6 bases stayed unmatched. The CDR3 is 15 residues long. Germline V gene data show CDR1 as ENHRY and CDR2 as SYGVKD. The CDR3 nucleotides are TGTGCCATCAGTGAGTCGACAGGGGGCTACAATGAGCAGTACTTC. Amino acids: CAISESTGGYNEQYF.

The chain employs TRBV7-9 and TRBJ2-1; D possibly corresponds to TRBD2 (5 bases). Germline V lookup: CDR1 SEHNR, CDR2 FQNEAQ (reference sequence). V was clipped by 3 bases and J by 7 bases, with 16 bases between them. CDR3 length equals 15 residues. The CDR3 nucleotides read TGTGCCAGCAGCTTTCGTCGGACTGAATCGAATGAGCAGTTCTTC. Translation gives CASSFRRTESNEQFF.

The V gene is TRBV20-1, the J gene TRBJ2-5; TRBD1 agrees at 7 bases. J was trimmed by 2 bases and V by 2 bases; bases with no gene match: 8. Germline V gives CDR1 DFQATT, CDR2 SNEGSKA (reference sequence). This CDR3 is built from 15 residues. CDR3 region: CSARNLQGTQETQYF. In DNA, the CDR3 is TGCAGTGCTAGAAATCTACAGGGGACACAAGAGACCCAGTACTTC.

The V and J genes are TRBV25-1 and TRBJ1-1; perhaps TRBD1 as D (5 bases). Germline V gene data show CDR1 as MGHDK and CDR2 as SYGVNS. The CDR3 covers 13 residues. Trimming shortened V by 3 bases and J by 5 bases, and 10 bases separated the two germline ends. The chain's CDR3 is CASSDPGRTEAFF. The CDR3, as DNA: TGTGCCAGCAGTGATCCAGGGAGGACTGAAGCTTTCTTT.

The chain is built from TRBV20-1 and TRBJ1-6; no reliable D call. This CDR3 region has 15 residues. The germline CDR1 and CDR2 sequences are DFQATT and SNEGSKA (reference sequence). The V gene lost 3 bases and the J gene lost 0 bases, with 9 bases spanning the gap. The CDR3 nucleotides read TGCAGTGCTAGTTTGGGGAGCTCCTATAATTCACCCCTCCACTTT. As protein: CSASLGSSYNSPLHF.

This chain joins TRBV3-1 and TRBJ2-3; no clear D gene. Trimming shortened V by 5 bases and J by 9 bases, and 12 bases separated the two germline ends. Germline V gene data show CDR1 as LGHDT and CDR2 as YNNKEL (reference sequence). CDR3 length equals 12 residues. The CDR3: CASSDTGGTQYF. In nucleotides, the CDR3 is TGTGCCAGCAGCGATACCGGTGGGACGCAGTATTTT.